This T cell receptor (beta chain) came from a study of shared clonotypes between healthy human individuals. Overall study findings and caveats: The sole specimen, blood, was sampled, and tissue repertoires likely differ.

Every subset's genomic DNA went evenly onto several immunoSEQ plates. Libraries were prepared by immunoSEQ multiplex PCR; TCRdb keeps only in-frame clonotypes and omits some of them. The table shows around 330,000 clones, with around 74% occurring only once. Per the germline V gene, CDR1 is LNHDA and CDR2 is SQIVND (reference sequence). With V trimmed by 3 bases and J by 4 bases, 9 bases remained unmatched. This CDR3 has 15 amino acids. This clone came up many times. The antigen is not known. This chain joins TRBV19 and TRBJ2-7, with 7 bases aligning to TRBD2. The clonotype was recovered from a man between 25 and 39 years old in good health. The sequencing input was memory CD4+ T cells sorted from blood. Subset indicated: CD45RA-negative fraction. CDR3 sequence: CASSMFGQAGYEQYF. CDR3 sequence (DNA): TGTGCCAGTAGTATGTTCGGACAAGCGGGGTACGAGCAGTACTTC.